These 5 T cell receptor beta chains originate from one sample sequenced in a study of blood T cell repertoires in COVID-19. The data were produced by immunoSEQ multiplex PCR, yet TCRdb's version contains in-frame clones alone and is incomplete. Of over 80,000 clones detected, around nine tenths appear once; the ten largest clones hold approximately 10%. The specimen was peripheral blood. The receptor source for this set is a middle-aged man with acute or convalescent COVID-19.

The chain joins TRBV5-5 to TRBJ1-6, with unresolved D. This CDR3 spans 14 amino acids. With 1 base removed from V and 7 bases from J, the gap between germline ends came to 9 bases. Germline CDR1 is SGHKS and CDR2 is YYEKEE (reference sequence). The CDR3 DNA follows: TGTGCCAGCAGCTTGCAGTTCGCCAATTCACCCCTCCACTTT. It is translated as CASSLQFANSPLHF.

The chain uses TRBV11-2 and TRBJ2-7; 10 bases align to TRBD2. V lost 2 bases to trimming and J lost 0 bases; unmatched junction nucleotides: 7. There are 17 residues in the CDR3. Germline CDR1 and CDR2: SGHAT and FQNNGV. The DNA for the CDR3 is TGTGCCAGCAGCTTAAGCCGGGGACTAGCGAACTCCTACGAGCAGTACTTC. The encoded protein is CASSLSRGLANSYEQYF.

The chain is built from TRBV5-1 and TRBJ2-1; D call uncertain. Trimming shortened V by 4 bases and J by 4 bases, and 9 bases separated the two germline ends. The CDR3 extends over 13 amino acids. Germline-derived CDR1 and CDR2 are SGHRS and YFSETQ. Written as DNA, the CDR3 is TGCGCCAGCAGCGTGAAGCGATACAATGAGCAGTTCTTC. It translates to CASSVKRYNEQFF.

This sequence joins TRBV10-3 and TRBJ2-7; TRBD1 matches at 9 bases. Germline V gene sequence: CDR1 ENHRY, CDR2 SYGVKD. V lost 1 base and J lost 2; bases outside the gene matches: 3. CDR3 length: 15 amino acids. CDR3 bases: TGTGCCATCAGTGAGTTGGACAGGGGAACCTACGAGCAGTACTTC. The encoded protein is CAISELDRGTYEQYF.

CDR3 coding DNA: TGTGCCAGCAGCGTAGGGACATCTGGGGCCAACGTCCTGACTTTC. It encodes CASSVGTSGANVLTF. The chain carries TRBV9 and TRBJ2-6; tentatively, D is TRBD1 (5 bases). The V end was cut by 0 bases, the J end by 1 base, with 5 bases between. CDR1 is SGDLS, CDR2 YYNGEE, per germline. This CDR3 contains 15 residues.